Below are 10 T cell receptor beta chains sequenced from a single sample in a study of regulatory T cells in long-lasting Graves disease. Indicated time point: newly diagnosed GD, antithyroid drugs for less than 3 months. Making the TCR library involved RNA that had been extracted from PBMCs. Combining iRepertoire HTBI primers with Arm-PCR of CDR3 regions, the authors built TCR beta libraries. TCRdb reprocessed the multiplex PCR reads with MiXCR, giving one entry per CDR3 protein. The sample carries 450,000 to 650,000 distinct CDR3 sequences, around 16% recorded once. The data were also submitted as part of a second study, on T cells in Graves' hyperthyroidism and ophthalmopathy.

Source: peripheral blood mononuclear cells (PBMCs), taken at new diagnosis, from a patient treated with antithyroid drugs. The receptor source for this set is a woman aged 40-65 years with Graves disease.

This chain joins TRBV6-1 and TRBJ1-6; D remains ambiguous. The CDR3 extends over 15 amino acids. V was shortened by 2 bases and J by 7 bases, with 12 bases between the two germline ends. CDR1 is MNHNS, CDR2 SASEGT, per germline. CDR3 loop: CASSESNLLNSPLHF. Here the CDR3 DNA reads TGTGCCAGCAGTGAATCAAACCTGCTCAATTCACCCCTCCACTTT.

This clonotype has a count of ten or more. V gene TRBV20-1 combines with J gene TRBJ1-5, with D uncertain. Looked up from germline, CDR1 is DFQATT and CDR2 is SNEGSKA (reference sequence). Trimming shortened V by 3 bases and J by 0 bases, and 9 bases separated the two germline ends. This CDR3 has 14 amino acids. For the CDR3, the DNA is TGCAGTGCTAGTAGGGTAGGTAGCAATCAGCCCCAGCATTTT. Translation: CSASRVGSNQPQHF.

This clonotype was counted a few times. The chain carries TRBV27 and TRBJ2-7; D may be TRBD1 or TRBD2 (5 bases each). The CDR3 is 14 amino acids. Germline loops: CDR1 MNHEY, CDR2 SMNVEV (reference sequence). V was cut by 7 bases and J by 8 bases, with 21 bases left in between. The CDR3 DNA reads as TGTGCCAGCACCCGATCTAGTCGGGACGAAAAGCAGTACTTC. It is translated as CASTRSSRDEKQYF.

This clonotype was seen at least ten times. The chain has TRBV2 and TRBJ1-5, with unresolved D. Trimming pared 7 bases from V and 7 bases from J, leaving 17 bases between. The CDR3 runs 14 residues. CDR1 SNHLY and CDR2 FYNNEI come from the germline V gene. The CDR3 spells CASTREEVSQPQHF. In nucleotides, the CDR3 is TGTGCCAGCACACGGGAGGAAGTAAGCCAGCCCCAGCATTTT.

This chain uses TRBV30 with TRBJ1-1; D unclear. Germline values: CDR1 GTSNPN, CDR2 SVGIG (reference sequence). Trimming stripped 7 bases from V and 5 bases from J, with 17 bases between. The CDR3 is 13 residues long. The CDR3 bases are TGTGCCTCACATCGCGGGTGGTGTACTGAAGCTTTCTTT. Amino acid sequence: CASHRGWCTEAFF.

Ten or more counts support this clonotype. V is TRBV24-1 and J is TRBJ1-5; D is ambiguous. CDR1 is KGHDR and CDR2 is SFDVKD in the germline V gene. The V end lost 6 bases, the J end lost 4 bases, and 24 bases lay between the germline ends. There are 18 residues in the CDR3. CDR3 protein: CATSYRYGSDRLNQPQHF. CDR3 DNA sequence: TGTGCCACCAGTTACCGCTACGGATCGGACCGGCTGAATCAGCCCCAGCATTTT.

The chain joins TRBV29-1 to TRBJ2-3; possibly TRBD2 for D (5 bases). V was cut by 7 bases and J by 3 bases, with 11 bases left in between. Looked up from germline, CDR1 is SQVTM and CDR2 is ANQGSEA. This CDR3 spans 12 amino acids. The CDR3 here is CSAEGGTDTQYF. In nucleotides, the CDR3 is TGCAGCGCAGAGGGTGGAACAGATACGCAGTATTTT.

This clonotype turned up a few times. The chain uses TRBV5-1 and TRBJ2-1; 10 bases align to TRBD1. The trim removed 3 bases at V and 6 bases at J, leaving 6 bases unmatched. Germline V lookup: CDR1 SGHRS, CDR2 YFSETQ. This CDR3 is built from 15 residues. The CDR3 loop reads CASSSSGTGVNEQFF. DNA of the CDR3: TGCGCCAGCAGCTCATCCGGGACAGGGGTCAATGAGCAGTTCTTC. The entire variable domain, with the rest obtained from reference TRBV5-1 and TRBJ2-1, is as follows: KAGVTQTPRYLIKTRGQQVTLSCSPISGHRSVSWYQQTPGQGLQFLFEYFSETQRNKGNFPGRFSGRQFSNSRSEMNVSTLELGDSALYLCASSSSGTGVNEQFFGPGTRLTVL.

This clonotype was found many times. V and J are TRBV2 and TRBJ1-1, with a tentative D call TRBD1 (6 bases). V was shortened by 7 bases and J by 0 bases, with 12 bases between the two germline ends. CDR1 and CDR2 from the germline V gene are SNHLY and FYNNEI. The CDR3 is 14 amino acids. CDR3 sequence (DNA): TGTGCCAGCACCTTCAGGGGATTGAACACTGAAGCTTTCTTT. This codes for CASTFRGLNTEAFF. Complete variable domain (other parts from reference TRBV2 and TRBJ1-1): EPEVTQTPSHQVTQMGQEVILRCVPISNHLYFYWYRQILGQKVEFLVSFYNNEISEKSEIFDDQFSVERPDGSNFTLKIRSTKLEDSAMYFCASTFRGLNTEAFFGQGTRLTVV.

This clonotype has a count of ten or more. The V gene is TRBV13, the J gene TRBJ1-1, with a possible D match to TRBD1 (5 bases). Germline assignment: CDR1 PRHDT and CDR2 FYEKMQ (reference sequence). V lost 3 bases, J lost 6 bases, and 8 bases lay in between. This CDR3 is 12 amino acids long. CDR3 loop: CASSFGGPEAFF. In DNA form, the CDR3 reads TGTGCCAGCAGCTTCGGGGGACCTGAAGCTTTCTTT.